This passage covers 4 T cell receptor beta chains from one sample sequenced in a study of CD8+ T cells in alopecia areata. RNA extraction was followed by reverse transcription into cDNA, which acted as the sequencing template. Assay: immunoSEQ multiplex PCR; the TCRdb copy retains only in-frame clones and omits some. The repertoire consists of some 110,000 clones, none detected only once. Sequencing input: lesional skin. Receptor source: a C3H/HeJ mouse with alopecia areata. The MHC haplotype of the strain is H2-k.

Note on this clone: At residue 12, the TCRdb amino acid sequence and the translated nucleotide sequence differ, so the protein here is the DNA translation. Gene labels here are mouse ones. CDR3 DNA (partial): TGTGCCAGCGGTGATCGACAGACATATAATTCGCCC. Translating gives CASGDRQTYNSP. The full CDR3 protein reads CASGDRQTYNSPLYF. The chain recombines TRBV13-2 with TRBJ1-6, with D perhaps matching TRBD1 (5 bases). The CDR3 end lies 3 residues beyond the end of the read and is filled in from the germline J gene. TRBJ1-6 has ORF status, its function being uncertain. Trimming cost V 1 base and J 4 bases, with 9 bases left between them. CDR3 size: 15 residues. CDR1 NNHNN and CDR2 SYGAGS come from the germline V gene (reference sequence).

In its sample, this clone was seen a few times. Germline and genes here are mouse. The CDR3 end is not reached by the read, which stops 4 residues before it; the germline J gene fills it in. V is TRBV1 and J is TRBJ1-4; TRBD1 is a possible D gene (6 bases). Trimming shortened V by 0 bases and J by 4 bases, and 12 bases separated the two germline ends. CDR3 length equals 16 residues. Germline lookup yields CDR1 NSQYPW and CDR2 LRSPGD (reference sequence). The DNA read from the CDR3 is TGCACCTGCAGTGCAGAAAGGGACAATTTCAACGAA. This codes for CTCSAERDNFNE. In full, the CDR3 reads CTCSAERDNFNERLFF.

Concerning this clone: Each gene name is a mouse one. Sequencing ends 4 residues short of the CDR3 end; the germline J gene provides the rest. This chain links TRBV13-2 with TRBJ1-2, with TRBD1 as a possible D gene (5 bases). The germline CDR1 and CDR2 sequences are NNHNN and SYGAGS (reference sequence). This CDR3 spans 14 amino acids. The CDR3 region is CASGESGTGGDYTF. The DNA read from the CDR3 is TGTGCCAGCGGTGAATCTGGGACTGGGGGC.

A word on this clone: The listed genes are named as in mouse. The CDR3 goes on 4 residues after the read ends, and that part is filled in from the germline J gene. This chain connects TRBV13-3 to TRBJ1-4, with D possibly TRBD1 on 6 matching bases. V was clipped by 3 bases and J by 4 bases, with 13 bases between them. Germline CDR1 is NNHDY and CDR2 is SYVADS. The CDR3 has 15 amino acids. The CDR3 sequence is CASSGGQKNNERLFF. CDR3 DNA (partial): TGTGCCAGCAGTGGCGGACAGAAAAACAACGAA.